The 32 T cell receptor beta chains presented below share a single source sample, sequenced in a study of cytomegalovirus exposure and HLA in healthy donors. The PCR used 60 Vbeta and 13 Jbeta primers. TCRdb's copy holds only in-frame clones and misses some; the assay was immunoSEQ multiplex PCR. The sample has under 150,000 clones, approximately 82% seen once. Sequenced material: PBMCs. These receptors came from a man aged 40-49 years in good health and CMV-seronegative.

This rearrangement joins TRBV5-1 to TRBJ2-3; 8 positions agree with TRBD2. The CDR3 is made up of 17 amino acids. V gave up 0 bases and J gave up 2 bases; unmatched junction bases: 8. The germline V gene has CDR1 SGHRS and CDR2 YFSETQ. Here the CDR3 reads CASSLVVAGGLTDTQYF. The CDR3 DNA is TGCGCCAGCAGCTTGGTTGTGGCGGGGGGACTCACAGATACGCAGTATTTT. The entire variable domain, with the rest obtained from reference TRBV5-1 and TRBJ2-3, is as follows: KAGVTQTPRYLIKTRGQQVTLSCSPISGHRSVSWYQQTPGQGLQFLFEYFSETQRNKGNFPGRFSGRQFSNSRSEMNVSTLELGDSALYLCASSLVVAGGLTDTQYFGPGTRLTVL.

The chain joins TRBV30 to TRBJ1-1, with 8 positions matching TRBD1. Germline lookup yields CDR1 GTSNPN and CDR2 SVGIG (reference sequence). V was clipped by 5 bases and J by 5 bases; unmatched bases: 4. The CDR3 length is 12 residues. CDR3 nucleotide sequence: TGTGCCTGGGGGGGGGACAGGACTGAAGCTTTCTTT. This translates into CAWGGDRTEAFF. The full variable domain, in which reference TRBV30 and TRBJ1-1 provide the parts outside the CDR3, is SQTIHQWPATLVQPVGSPLSLECTVEGTSNPNLYWYRQAAGRGLQLLFYSVGIGQISSEVPQNLSASRPQDRQFILSSKKLLLSDSGFYLCAWGGDRTEAFFGQGTRLTVV.

The rearrangement joins TRBV7-2 to TRBJ2-3; D may be TRBD1 (6 bases). This CDR3 is 16 amino acids long. Looked up from germline, CDR1 is SGHTA and CDR2 is FQGNSA. V was pared by 3 bases and J by 3 bases, with 16 bases between. The CDR3 coding sequence is TGTGCCAGCAGCTTCAGAATCAGGGGTCAGACAGATACGCAGTATTTT. This encodes CASSFRIRGQTDTQYF.

V is TRBV9 and J is TRBJ1-1; the D gene is possibly TRBD1 (5 bases). V gave up 0 bases and J gave up 1 base, with 16 bases separating them. Germline loops: CDR1 SGDLS, CDR2 YYNGEE. CDR3 size: 17 residues. CDR3: CASSVAAQAGRNTEAFF. The CDR3 DNA reads as TGTGCCAGCAGCGTAGCTGCACAGGCCGGCCGGAACACTGAAGCTTTCTTT. The whole variable domain, remainder taken from reference TRBV9 and TRBJ1-1, is DSGVTQTPKHLITATGQRVTLRCSPRSGDLSVYWYQQSLDQGLQFLIQYYNGEERAKGNILERFSAQQFPDLHSELNLSSLELGDSALYFCASSVAAQAGRNTEAFFGQGTRLTVV.

The CDR3 DNA is TGTGCCAGCTCCTATGGACAGACCGCAGATACGCAGTATTTT. It yields the protein CASSYGQTADTQYF. This rearrangement joins TRBV18 to TRBJ2-3; TRBD1 is a possible D gene (6 bases). The V gene lost 6 bases and the J gene lost 4 bases, with 14 bases spanning the gap. The germline CDR1 and CDR2 sequences are KGHSH and LQKENI. The CDR3 has 14 amino acids.

This rearrangement joins TRBV7-3 to TRBJ2-1; TRBD2 aligns across 7 bases. CDR3 length: 14 residues. The germline CDR1 and CDR2 sequences are SGHTA and FQGTGA. J gave up 3 bases and V 5 bases, and 4 bases lay outside the gene matches. The DNA for the CDR3 is TGTGCCAGCAGCCAAGGACTAGTCTACAATGAGCAGTTCTTC. Protein: CASSQGLVYNEQFF.

CDR3 coding DNA: TGTGCCAGCTCACTTGGCCGGGGCACAGATACGCAGTATTTT. Its protein is CASSLGRGTDTQYF. The chain combines TRBV18 with TRBJ2-3; D unresolved. The CDR3 covers 14 residues. The ends were cut back, 4 bases at V and 1 base at J, with 9 bases in the middle. Germline values: CDR1 KGHSH, CDR2 LQKENI. The whole variable domain, filled in from reference TRBV18 and TRBJ2-3, reads NAGVMQNPRHLVRRRGQEARLRCSPMKGHSHVYWYRQLPEEGLKFMVYLQKENIIDESGMPKERFSAEFPKEGPSILRIQQVVRGDSAAYFCASSLGRGTDTQYFGPGTRLTVL.

The gene calls are TRBV25-1 and TRBJ2-5; possibly TRBD1 for D (6 bases). V lost 5 bases and J lost 11, with 18 bases in between. This CDR3 has 13 amino acids. The germline CDR1 and CDR2 sequences are MGHDK and SYGVNS. The CDR3 protein is CASSNTGNGEQYF. For the CDR3, the DNA is TGTGCCAGCAGTAACACAGGGAATGGTGAGCAGTACTTC. The variable domain in full, completed from reference TRBV25-1 and TRBJ2-5, reads EADIYQTPRYLVIGTGKKITLECSQTMGHDKMYWYQQDPGMELHLIHYSYGVNSTEKGDLSSESTVSRIRTEHFPLTLESARPSHTSQYLCASSNTGNGEQYFGPGTRLLVL.

This chain joins TRBV7-8 and TRBJ1-5; perhaps TRBD1 as D (6 bases). Germline lookup yields CDR1 SGHVS and CDR2 FQNEAQ. The CDR3 is 19 residues long. The V end was cut by 4 bases, the J end by 1 base, with 23 bases between. The CDR3 DNA reads as TGTGCCAGCAGCTCACAATGGCCGGCAGGGGATTGGAGCAATCAGCCCCAGCATTTT. This translates into CASSSQWPAGDWSNQPQHF.

The CDR3 region has the DNA TGTGCCAGCAGCAGTAGCGGGGGATACTCCTACGAGCAGTACTTC. It codes for CASSSSGGYSYEQYF. J is TRBJ2-7 and V is TRBV5-5, with 9 bases that match TRBD2. The CDR3 has 15 amino acids. J lost 0 bases, V lost 4 bases, and 5 bases had no gene match. In germline, CDR1 is SGHKS, CDR2 YYEKEE (reference sequence).

CDR3: CASSQETSGGASYNEQFF. The CDR3 coding sequence is TGCGCCAGCAGCCAAGAGACTAGCGGGGGGGCGAGTTACAATGAGCAGTTCTTC. The J gene is TRBJ2-1, the V gene TRBV4-1; TRBD2 aligns across 14 bases. J was trimmed by 4 bases and V by 0 bases; bases with no gene match: 5. In germline, CDR1 is MGHRA, CDR2 YSYEKL. The CDR3 is 18 amino acids.

The chain links TRBV7-8 to TRBJ2-2; TRBD2 agrees at 9 bases. This CDR3 is built from 15 residues. Germline CDR1 is SGHVS and CDR2 is FQNEAQ. V trimming: 5 bases; J trimming: 1 base; junction bases outside the gene matches: 2. CDR3 DNA sequence: TGTGCCAGCAGCCCGACTAGCGGGAACACCGGGGAGCTGTTTTTT. Translated: CASSPTSGNTGELFF.

J is TRBJ2-2 and V is TRBV28; tentative D call: TRBD1 (5 bases). Germline assignment: CDR1 MDHEN and CDR2 SYDVKM. The length of the CDR3 is 15 residues. Trimming removed 4 bases from V and 6 bases from J, with 15 bases in between. The CDR3 spells CASSYARRGAGELFF. The CDR3 DNA sequence: TGTGCCAGCAGTTACGCTAGAAGGGGCGCCGGGGAGCTGTTTTTT.

This chain joins TRBV7-2 and TRBJ1-6; 7 positions match TRBD1. Germline assignment: CDR1 SGHTA and CDR2 FQGNSA. The CDR3 contains 13 residues. The junction had 2 bases not matched to a gene; V was cut back by 2 bases and J by 10 bases. CDR3 nucleotide sequence: TGTGCCAGCAGCTTAAGACAGGGCTCACCCCTCCACTTT. Translating gives CASSLRQGSPLHF.

Points on this clone: The junction departs from the called germline gene at one end, perhaps through a read error. J is TRBJ2-7 and V is TRBV7-9; TRBD2 is a possible D gene (6 bases). Germline V gives CDR1 SEHNR, CDR2 FQNEAQ (reference sequence). CDR3 size: 12 residues. The CDR3 reads CSSSLLGGEQYF. The CDR3 bases are TGTTCCAGCAGCCTACTGGGGGGCGAGCAGTACTTC.

The chain carries TRBV10-3 and TRBJ1-1; D gene unclear. Trimming left V 10 bases short and J 1 base short, with 13 bases between. The germline CDR1 and CDR2 sequences are ENHRY and SYGVKD. This CDR3 is 13 amino acids long. CDR3 nucleotides: TGTGCCACCCGAGGAGAGAAGAACACTGAAGCTTTCTTT. Amino acids: CATRGEKNTEAFF.

This chain uses TRBV27 with TRBJ2-5; 8 bases are shared with TRBD2. Germline CDR1 is MNHEY and CDR2 is SMNVEV (reference sequence). CDR3 size: 18 residues. The V and J ends lost 5 bases and 4 bases, in that order; junction bases with no gene match: 18. The CDR3, as DNA: TGTGCCAGCAGTCCGGGGACAACGAGACTAGCGATTACAGAGACCCAGTACTTC. It specifies CASSPGTTRLAITETQYF.

The V call is TRBV9, the J call TRBJ2-7; 7 bases fit TRBD2. Germline trimming cut 0 bases from V and 5 bases from J; bases unmatched to any gene: 11. Germline CDR1 and CDR2: SGDLS and YYNGEE. CDR3 length: 16 residues. CDR3 sequence: CASSVGVGEGFDEQYF. CDR3 nucleotide sequence: TGTGCCAGCAGCGTAGGCGTAGGGGAGGGATTCGACGAGCAGTACTTC.

The chain links TRBV7-2 to TRBJ2-2, with TRBD2 matching 12 bases. Per the germline V gene, CDR1 is SGHTA and CDR2 is FQGNSA. The junction had 3 bases not matched to a gene; V was cut back by 7 bases and J by 0 bases. This CDR3 has 16 residues. This CDR3 is CASKRTSGANTGELFF. CDR3 DNA: TGTGCCAGCAAGCGGACTAGCGGGGCGAACACCGGGGAGCTGTTTTTT.

The rearrangement joins TRBV7-8 to TRBJ1-3; TRBD1 might be the D (5 bases). The CDR3 loop spans 16 amino acids. Germline V gives CDR1 SGHVS, CDR2 FQNEAQ. The germline V and J ends were trimmed by 5 bases and 0 bases, with 14 bases remaining between them. The chain's CDR3 is CASSPGGVNSGNTIYF. The CDR3 bases are TGTGCCAGCAGCCCCGGAGGGGTCAACTCTGGAAACACCATATATTTT.

The chain uses TRBV9 and TRBJ2-2; TRBD2 agrees at 8 bases. This CDR3 has 15 residues. CDR1 is SGDLS and CDR2 is YYNGEE in the germline V gene. The J segment lost 3 bases and the V segment lost 0 bases, leaving 1 base of the junction unmatched. CDR3: CASSVELADTGELFF. The CDR3 bases are TGTGCCAGCAGCGTAGAACTAGCGGACACCGGGGAGCTGTTTTTT.

The J gene is TRBJ2-3, the V gene TRBV18; D not certain. The CDR3 length is 13 residues. The germline V gene has CDR1 KGHSH and CDR2 LQKENI. V was trimmed by 3 bases and J by 7 bases, leaving 11 bases between them. CDR3 sequence (DNA): TGTGCCAGCTCACCCCCCTCTGGGCATACGCAGTATTTT. This translates into CASSPPSGHTQYF.

This chain links TRBV5-1 with TRBJ2-4; 12 bases line up with TRBD2. Germline CDR1 reads SGHRS; CDR2 reads YFSETQ. J was trimmed by 0 bases and V by 4 bases; bases with no gene match: 8. The CDR3 consists of 18 residues. The CDR3 loop is CASSTGTSGSLAKNIQYF. In DNA form, the CDR3 reads TGCGCCAGCAGCACCGGGACTAGCGGGTCCCTAGCCAAAAACATTCAGTACTTC. Together with reference TRBV5-1 and TRBJ2-4, the CDR3 gives the full variable domain: KAGVTQTPRYLIKTRGQQVTLSCSPISGHRSVSWYQQTPGQGLQFLFEYFSETQRNKGNFPGRFSGRQFSNSRSEMNVSTLELGDSALYLCASSTGTSGSLAKNIQYFGAGTRLSVL.

The V gene is TRBV4-3, the J gene TRBJ2-1, with TRBD2 matching 9 bases. This CDR3 has 16 residues. Per the germline V gene, CDR1 is LGHNA and CDR2 is YSLEER. V was pared by 2 bases and J by 0 bases, with 2 bases of the junction left unmatched. CDR3 sequence reads: CASSQLAGNSYNEQFF. Written as DNA, the CDR3 is TGCGCCAGCAGCCAACTAGCGGGGAACTCCTACAATGAGCAGTTCTTC.

The chain employs TRBV11-3 and TRBJ2-5, with 8 nucleotides matching TRBD2. Germline V lookup: CDR1 SGHNT, CDR2 YENEEA. V was pared by 5 bases and J by 5 bases, with 10 bases of the junction left unmatched. The CDR3 spans 15 residues. CDR3 sequence: CASSISGTREETQYF. The CDR3 bases are TGTGCCAGCAGCATATCCGGGACTAGGGAGGAGACCCAGTACTTC.

This clone came up a few times. The V gene is TRBV4-3, the J gene TRBJ2-7; possibly TRBD2 for D (5 bases). This CDR3 contains 13 residues. Trimming stripped 0 bases from V and 9 bases from J, with 12 bases between. Germline-derived CDR1 and CDR2 are LGHNA and YSLEER. CDR3 loop: CASSQDQRGVQYF. The CDR3 DNA reads TGCGCCAGCAGCCAAGATCAACGGGGAGTGCAGTACTTC.

The chain has TRBV5-1 and TRBJ2-5; TRBD2 aligns across 10 bases. Near its end, the DNA agrees better with TRBJ2-7, so the J call may be wrong. The germline V gene encodes CDR1 SGHRS and CDR2 YFSETQ. The CDR3 has 15 residues. The DNA for the CDR3 is TGCGCCAGCAGCGACTTAGCGGGGGGCTCCTACGAGCAGTACTTC. Translating gives CASSDLAGGSYEQYF.

J is TRBJ2-1 and V is TRBV12-5; 12 bases match TRBD2. Germline CDR1 is LGHNT and CDR2 is FRNRAP. Trimming at V came to 0 bases and at J to 7 bases, leaving 19 bases not matched to a gene. CDR3 length: 21 residues. For the CDR3, the DNA is TGTGCTAGTGGTTTGGTTCGGGGGCTTTCCGGACTAGCGGGGAAGGGGAATGAGCAGTTCTTC. Amino acid sequence: CASGLVRGLSGLAGKGNEQFF.

The chain links TRBV5-4 to TRBJ1-1, with TRBD1 as a possible D gene (6 bases). The germline gives CDR1 SGHNT, CDR2 YYREEE (reference sequence). This CDR3 contains 13 residues. The V end was cut by 5 bases, the J end by 1 base, with 9 bases between. CDR3 residues: CASRTGTNTEAFF. In nucleotides, the CDR3 is TGTGCCAGCAGAACAGGGACGAACACTGAAGCTTTCTTT.

This clone was seen just once. This chain links TRBV25-1 with TRBJ2-2, with unresolved D. V lost 4 bases and J lost 5, with 5 bases in between. The CDR3 sequence is 12 residues long. Germline V lookup: CDR1 MGHDK, CDR2 SYGVNS. The CDR3, as DNA: TGTGCCAGCAGTGGTCGTACCGGGGAGCTGTTTTTT. Translation gives CASSGRTGELFF.

The CDR3 sequence: CASSLGQGTSPGRAGYEQYF. CDR3 in DNA: TGTGCCAGTAGTTTAGGACAGGGGACATCTCCCGGACGAGCTGGTTACGAGCAGTACTTC. This chain links TRBV19 with TRBJ2-7, with TRBD1 matching 9 bases. Germline V lookup: CDR1 LNHDA, CDR2 SQIVND (reference sequence). The CDR3 is 20 amino acids. V gave up 5 bases and J gave up 4 bases; unmatched junction bases: 24.

The gene calls are TRBV7-2 and TRBJ1-4; D is perhaps TRBD1 (6 bases). V was cut by 1 base and J by 11 bases, with 17 bases left in between. The CDR3 loop spans 15 amino acids. Germline V gene lookup returns CDR1 SGHTA and CDR2 FQGNSA. The CDR3 DNA is TGTGCCAGCAGCTTAGAGGTTGGGGGGGCGGGGAAACTGTTTTTT. It is translated as CASSLEVGGAGKLFF.